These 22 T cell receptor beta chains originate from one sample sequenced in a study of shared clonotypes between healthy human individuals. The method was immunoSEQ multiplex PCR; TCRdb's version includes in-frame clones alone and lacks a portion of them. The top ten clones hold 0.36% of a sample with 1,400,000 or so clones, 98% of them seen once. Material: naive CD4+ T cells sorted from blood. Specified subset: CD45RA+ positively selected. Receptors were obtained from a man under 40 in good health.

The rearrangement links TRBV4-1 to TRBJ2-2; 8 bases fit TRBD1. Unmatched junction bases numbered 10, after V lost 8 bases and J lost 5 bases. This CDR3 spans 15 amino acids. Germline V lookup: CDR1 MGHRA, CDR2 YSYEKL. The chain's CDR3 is CASHRGVGVTGELFF. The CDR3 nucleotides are TGCGCCAGCCACAGGGGGGTCGGGGTAACCGGGGAGCTGTTTTTT.

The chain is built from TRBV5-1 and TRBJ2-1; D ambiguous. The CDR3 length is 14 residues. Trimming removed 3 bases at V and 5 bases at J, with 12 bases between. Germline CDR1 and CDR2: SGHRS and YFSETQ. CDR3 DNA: TGCGCCAGCAGCTACCTCGGACCGAACAATGAGCAGTTCTTC. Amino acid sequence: CASSYLGPNNEQFF.

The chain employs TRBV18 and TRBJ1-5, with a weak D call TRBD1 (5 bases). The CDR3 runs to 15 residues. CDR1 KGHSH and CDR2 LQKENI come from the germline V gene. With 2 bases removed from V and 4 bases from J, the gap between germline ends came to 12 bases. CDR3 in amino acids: CASSPYQEGNQPQHF. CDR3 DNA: TGTGCCAGCTCACCATATCAAGAGGGGAATCAGCCCCAGCATTTT. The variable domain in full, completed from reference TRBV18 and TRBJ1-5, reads NAGVMQNPRHLVRRRGQEARLRCSPMKGHSHVYWYRQLPEEGLKFMVYLQKENIIDESGMPKERFSAEFPKEGPSILRIQQVVRGDSAAYFCASSPYQEGNQPQHFGDGTRLSIL.

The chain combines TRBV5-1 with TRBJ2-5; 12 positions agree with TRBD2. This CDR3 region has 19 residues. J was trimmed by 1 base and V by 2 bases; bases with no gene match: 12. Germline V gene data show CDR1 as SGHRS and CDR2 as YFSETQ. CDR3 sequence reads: CASSFGASGRGAVQETQYF. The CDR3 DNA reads TGCGCCAGCAGCTTTGGGGCTAGCGGGAGGGGAGCGGTCCAAGAGACCCAGTACTTC.

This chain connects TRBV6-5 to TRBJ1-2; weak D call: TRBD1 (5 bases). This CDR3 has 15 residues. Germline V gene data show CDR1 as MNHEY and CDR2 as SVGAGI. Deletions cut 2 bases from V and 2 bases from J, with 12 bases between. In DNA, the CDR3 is TGTGCCAGCAGTTACGCGGGACTGCTGAACTATGGCTACACCTTC. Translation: CASSYAGLLNYGYTF.

CDR3 sequence: CASSLTRRQFF. CDR3 in DNA: TGTGCCAGCAGCCTTACTAGACGTCAGTTCTTC. The chain recombines TRBV14 with TRBJ2-1, with D possibly being TRBD2 (5 bases). Per the germline V gene, CDR1 is SGHDN and CDR2 is FVKESK. The CDR3 spans 11 residues. The ends were cut back, 4 bases at V and 13 bases at J, with 11 bases in the middle.

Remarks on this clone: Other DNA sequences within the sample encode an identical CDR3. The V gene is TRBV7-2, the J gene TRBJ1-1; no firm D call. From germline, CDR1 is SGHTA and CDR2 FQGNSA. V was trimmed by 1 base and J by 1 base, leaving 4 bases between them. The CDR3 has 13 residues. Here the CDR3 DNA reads TGTGCCAGCAGCTTAGAGGGGAACACTGAAGCTTTCTTT. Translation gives CASSLEGNTEAFF.

CDR3 amino acids: CAWSAWAPGNTIYF. In nucleotides, the CDR3 is TGTGCCTGGAGTGCGTGGGCCCCAGGAAACACCATATATTTT. The rearrangement links TRBV30 to TRBJ1-3; D is unclear. The germline V gene encodes CDR1 GTSNPN and CDR2 SVGIG (reference sequence). The CDR3 is made up of 14 amino acids. V lost 1 base, J lost 4 bases, and 11 bases lay in between. Full variable domain (missing parts from reference TRBV30 and TRBJ1-3): SQTIHQWPATLVQPVGSPLSLECTVEGTSNPNLYWYRQAAGRGLQLLFYSVGIGQISSEVPQNLSASRPQDRQFILSSKKLLLSDSGFYLCAWSAWAPGNTIYFGEGSWLTVV.

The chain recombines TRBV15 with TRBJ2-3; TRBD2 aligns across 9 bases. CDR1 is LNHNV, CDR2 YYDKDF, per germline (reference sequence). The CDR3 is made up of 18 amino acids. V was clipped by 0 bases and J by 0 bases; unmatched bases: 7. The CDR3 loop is CATSRDMAGGPSTDTQYF. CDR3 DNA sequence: TGTGCCACCAGCAGAGACATGGCGGGAGGGCCGAGCACAGATACGCAGTATTTT.

CDR3 DNA sequence: TGTGCCAGCTCCCAGGACAGCCGGGACGTAGGGCAGTACTTC. It codes for CASSQDSRDVGQYF. The rearrangement joins TRBV18 to TRBJ2-7; D perhaps matches TRBD1 (6 bases). Trimming pared 6 bases from V and 9 bases from J, leaving 21 bases between. CDR3 size: 14 residues. CDR1 and CDR2 from the germline V gene are KGHSH and LQKENI.

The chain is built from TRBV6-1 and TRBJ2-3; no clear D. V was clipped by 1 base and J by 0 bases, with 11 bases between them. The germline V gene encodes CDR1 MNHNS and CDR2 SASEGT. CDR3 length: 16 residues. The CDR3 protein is CASSEGAFHSTDTQYF. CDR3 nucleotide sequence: TGTGCCAGCAGTGAAGGGGCTTTTCATAGCACAGATACGCAGTATTTT.

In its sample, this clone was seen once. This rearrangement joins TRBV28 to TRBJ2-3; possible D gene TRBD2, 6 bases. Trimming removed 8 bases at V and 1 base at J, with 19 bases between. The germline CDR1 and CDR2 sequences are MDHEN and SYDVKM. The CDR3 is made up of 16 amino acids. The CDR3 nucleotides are TGTGCCAGCGGAGAGGGACTCTTCTCGGGCACAGATACGCAGTATTTT. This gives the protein CASGEGLFSGTDTQYF.

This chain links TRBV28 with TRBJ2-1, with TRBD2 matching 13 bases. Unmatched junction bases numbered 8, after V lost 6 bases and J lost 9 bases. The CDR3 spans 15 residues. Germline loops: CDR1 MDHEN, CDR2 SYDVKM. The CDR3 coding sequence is TGTGCCAGCAGGCCGACTAGCGGGAGGTCGGGTGAGCAGTTCTTC. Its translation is CASRPTSGRSGEQFF.

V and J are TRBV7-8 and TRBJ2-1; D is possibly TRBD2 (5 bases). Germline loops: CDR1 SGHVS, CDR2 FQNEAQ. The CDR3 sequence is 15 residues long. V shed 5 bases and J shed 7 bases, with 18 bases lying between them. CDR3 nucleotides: TGTGCCAGCAGCCCAGGAACTAGAAAAGGTAATGAGCAGTTCTTC. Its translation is CASSPGTRKGNEQFF.

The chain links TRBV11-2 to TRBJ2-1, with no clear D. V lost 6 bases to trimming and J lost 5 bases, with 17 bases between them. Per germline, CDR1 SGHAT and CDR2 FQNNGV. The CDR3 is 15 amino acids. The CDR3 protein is CASRDLPRVHNEQFF. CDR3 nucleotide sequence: TGTGCCAGCAGAGACCTCCCTAGGGTACACAATGAGCAGTTCTTC.

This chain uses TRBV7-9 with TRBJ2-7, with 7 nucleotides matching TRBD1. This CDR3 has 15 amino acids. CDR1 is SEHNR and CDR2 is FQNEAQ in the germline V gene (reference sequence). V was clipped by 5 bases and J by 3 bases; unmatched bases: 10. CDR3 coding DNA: TGTGCCAGCAGCACCCTGGACAGGAAACACTACGAGCAGTACTTC. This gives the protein CASSTLDRKHYEQYF.

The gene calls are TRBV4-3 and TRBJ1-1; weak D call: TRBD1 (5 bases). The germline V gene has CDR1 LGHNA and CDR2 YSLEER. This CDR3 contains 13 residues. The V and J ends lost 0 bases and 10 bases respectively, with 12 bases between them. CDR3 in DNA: TGCGCCAGCAGCCAAGACAGGGATTTAGGAGCTTTCTTT. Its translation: CASSQDRDLGAFF.

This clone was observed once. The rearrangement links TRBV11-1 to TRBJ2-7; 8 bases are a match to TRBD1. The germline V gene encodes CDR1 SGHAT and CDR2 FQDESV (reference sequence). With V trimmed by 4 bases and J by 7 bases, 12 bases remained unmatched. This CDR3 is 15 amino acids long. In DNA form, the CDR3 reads TGTGCCAGCAGCTCCCCCGGCAGGGGGCATAGGGAGCAGTACTTC. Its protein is CASSSPGRGHREQYF.

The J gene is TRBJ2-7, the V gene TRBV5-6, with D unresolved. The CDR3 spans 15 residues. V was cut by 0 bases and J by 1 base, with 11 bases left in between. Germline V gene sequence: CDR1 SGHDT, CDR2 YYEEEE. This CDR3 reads CASSLAASPSYEQYF. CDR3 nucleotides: TGTGCCAGCAGCTTGGCGGCCAGTCCGTCCTACGAGCAGTACTTC.

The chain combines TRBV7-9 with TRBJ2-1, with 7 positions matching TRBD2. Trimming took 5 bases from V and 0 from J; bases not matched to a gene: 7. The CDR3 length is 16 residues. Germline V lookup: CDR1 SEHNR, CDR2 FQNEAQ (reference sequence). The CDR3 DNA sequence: TGTGCCAGCAGCCTCCCGAGCGGGATCTCCTACAATGAGCAGTTCTTC. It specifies CASSLPSGISYNEQFF.

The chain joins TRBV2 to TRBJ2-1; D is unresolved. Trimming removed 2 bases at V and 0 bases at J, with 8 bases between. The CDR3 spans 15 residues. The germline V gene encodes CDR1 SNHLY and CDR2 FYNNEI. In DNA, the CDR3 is TGTGCCAGCAGTGAACGGCAGAGCTCCTACAATGAGCAGTTCTTC. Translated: CASSERQSSYNEQFF. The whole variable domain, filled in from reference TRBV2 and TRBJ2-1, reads EPEVTQTPSHQVTQMGQEVILRCVPISNHLYFYWYRQILGQKVEFLVSFYNNEISEKSEIFDDQFSVERPDGSNFTLKIRSTKLEDSAMYFCASSERQSSYNEQFFGPGTRLTVL.

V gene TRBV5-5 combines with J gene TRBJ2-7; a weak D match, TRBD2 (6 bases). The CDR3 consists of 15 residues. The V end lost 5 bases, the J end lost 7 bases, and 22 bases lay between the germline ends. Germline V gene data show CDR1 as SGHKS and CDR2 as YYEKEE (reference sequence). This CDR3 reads CASSAGLRREVEQYF. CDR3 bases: TGTGCCAGCAGTGCTGGACTGCGGAGGGAAGTGGAGCAGTACTTC.